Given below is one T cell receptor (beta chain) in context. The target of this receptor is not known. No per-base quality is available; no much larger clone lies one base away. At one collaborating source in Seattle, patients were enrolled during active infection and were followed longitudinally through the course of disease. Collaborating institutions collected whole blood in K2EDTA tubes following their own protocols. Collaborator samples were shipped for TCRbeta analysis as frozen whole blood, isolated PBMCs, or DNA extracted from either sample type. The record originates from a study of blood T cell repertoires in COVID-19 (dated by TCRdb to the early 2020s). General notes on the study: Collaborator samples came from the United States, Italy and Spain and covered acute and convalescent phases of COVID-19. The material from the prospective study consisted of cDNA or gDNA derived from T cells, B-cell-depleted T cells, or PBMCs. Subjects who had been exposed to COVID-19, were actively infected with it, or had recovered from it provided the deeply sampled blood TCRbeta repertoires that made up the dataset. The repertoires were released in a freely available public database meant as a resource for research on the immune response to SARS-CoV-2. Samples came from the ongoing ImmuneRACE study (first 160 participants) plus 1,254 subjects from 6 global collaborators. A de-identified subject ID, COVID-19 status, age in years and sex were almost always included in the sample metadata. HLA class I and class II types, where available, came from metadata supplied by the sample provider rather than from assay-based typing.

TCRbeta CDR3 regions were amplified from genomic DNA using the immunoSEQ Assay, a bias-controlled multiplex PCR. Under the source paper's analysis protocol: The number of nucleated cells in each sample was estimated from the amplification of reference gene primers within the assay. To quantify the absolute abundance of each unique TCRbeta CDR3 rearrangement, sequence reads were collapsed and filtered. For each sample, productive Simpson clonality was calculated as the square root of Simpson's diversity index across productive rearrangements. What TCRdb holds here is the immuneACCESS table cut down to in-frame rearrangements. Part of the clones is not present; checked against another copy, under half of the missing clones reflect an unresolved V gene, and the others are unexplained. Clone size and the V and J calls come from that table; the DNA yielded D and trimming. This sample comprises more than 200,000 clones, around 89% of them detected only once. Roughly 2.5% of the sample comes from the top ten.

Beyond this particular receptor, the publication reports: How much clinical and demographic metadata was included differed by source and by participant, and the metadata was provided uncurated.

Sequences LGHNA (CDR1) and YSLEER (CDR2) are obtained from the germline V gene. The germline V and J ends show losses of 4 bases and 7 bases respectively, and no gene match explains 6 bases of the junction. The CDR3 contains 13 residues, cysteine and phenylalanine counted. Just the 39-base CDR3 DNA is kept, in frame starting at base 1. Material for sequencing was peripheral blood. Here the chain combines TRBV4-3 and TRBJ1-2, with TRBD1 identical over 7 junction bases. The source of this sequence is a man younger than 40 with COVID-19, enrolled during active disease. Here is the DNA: TGCGCCAGCAGCCCCATACAGGGGTCTGGCTACACCTTC. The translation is CASSPIQGSGYTF.